A single sample is the source of the 19 T cell receptor beta chains below, sequenced in a study of cytomegalovirus exposure and HLA in healthy donors (TCRdb year 2017). Receptors were amplified or captured by the immunoSEQ multiplex PCR assay. A mixture of 60 forward primers for TCR Vbeta segments and 13 reverse primers for TCR Jbeta segments was used in the multiplex PCR. Drawn from immuneACCESS, this table holds only the in-frame rearrangements with V and J called that TCRdb kept. Clones are partly lost; checked studies trace under half to an unresolved V gene and leave the rest unexplained. This sample lists roughly 93,000 clones; over 70% were detected once. Of the sample, over 3% falls within the top ten clones. The source material was PBMCs. The receptors come from a man aged 35 to 55 in good health and CMV-seronegative.

The chain carries TRBV4-3 and TRBJ1-1, with a weak D call TRBD1 (5 bases). The CDR3 has 16 residues. The V gene's germline CDR1 is LGHNA and CDR2 YSLEER. V was pared by 0 bases and J by 0 bases, with 11 bases between. The CDR3 DNA sequence: TGCGCCAGCAGCCAAGATGGCGGGGCGATGAACACTGAAGCTTTCTTT. Protein: CASSQDGGAMNTEAFF.

About this clone: Other DNA sequences in the same sample also yield this CDR3. The V and J genes are TRBV19 and TRBJ1-2; D might be TRBD1 (5 bases). CDR3 length: 13 residues. Trimming stripped 2 bases from V and 4 bases from J, with 8 bases between. The germline V gene has CDR1 LNHDA and CDR2 SQIVND (reference sequence). CDR3 region: CASSINRSYGYTF. The CDR3 region has the DNA TGTGCCAGTAGTATAAACAGGAGCTATGGCTACACCTTC.

V gene TRBV27 combines with J gene TRBJ1-1; possible D gene TRBD1, 5 bases. The CDR3 is 14 residues long. With 6 bases removed from V and 2 bases from J, the gap between germline ends came to 13 bases. The V gene's germline CDR1 is MNHEY and CDR2 SMNVEV (reference sequence). The CDR3 DNA reads TGTGCCAGCAGGAAGGAGGGGCTTAACACTGAAGCTTTCTTT. This gives the protein CASRKEGLNTEAFF.

The chain joins TRBV7-8 to TRBJ2-1, with 7 positions matching TRBD1. J gave up 10 bases and V 5 bases, and 11 bases lay outside the gene matches. The CDR3 totals 14 residues. Germline V gene data show CDR1 as SGHVS and CDR2 as FQNEAQ. The CDR3 here is CASSPLLGDSEQFF. In DNA, the CDR3 is TGTGCCAGCAGCCCACTACTGGGGGACAGCGAGCAGTTCTTC.

The CDR3 sequence: CASSRQGRLRNNQPQHF. The CDR3 coding sequence is TGTGCCAGCAGCCGACAGGGACGTCTGCGAAACAATCAGCCCCAGCATTTT. The chain uses TRBV5-4 and TRBJ1-5; 7 positions match TRBD1. Unmatched junction bases numbered 13, after V lost 4 bases and J lost 3 bases. Germline V lookup: CDR1 SGHNT, CDR2 YYREEE (reference sequence). The CDR3 is 17 residues long.

The chain couples TRBV6-5 to TRBJ1-6; no clear D gene. V lost 9 bases and J lost 0, with 12 bases in between. Germline V gives CDR1 MNHEY, CDR2 SVGAGI. The CDR3 length is 15 residues. CDR3 sequence: CASSGESSYNSPLHF. The CDR3 DNA reads TGTGCCAGTTCCGGGGAAAGCTCCTATAATTCACCCCTCCACTTT.

This chain uses TRBV15 with TRBJ2-2, with 9 nucleotides matching TRBD2. CDR3 length: 16 amino acids. The J segment lost 4 bases and the V segment lost 5 bases, leaving 8 bases of the junction unmatched. Germline CDR1 and CDR2: LNHNV and YYDKDF (reference sequence). This chain's CDR3 is CATSEPGTSSTGELFF. The CDR3 coding sequence is TGTGCCACCAGCGAACCCGGGACTAGCAGCACCGGGGAGCTGTTTTTT.

The chain has TRBV30 and TRBJ2-5, with TRBD1 matching 7 bases. TRBJ2-7 explains the end of the DNA better; the J call may be wrong. This CDR3 is built from 13 residues. CDR1 is GTSNPN, CDR2 SVGIG, per germline (reference sequence). In DNA form, the CDR3 reads TGTGCCTGGAGTTTCGGGACAGTATACGAGCAGTACTTC. It encodes CAWSFGTVYEQYF.

The chain links TRBV10-1 to TRBJ2-2; 11 bases match TRBD2. This CDR3 region has 17 residues. V trimming: 4 bases; J trimming: 7 bases; junction bases outside the gene matches: 11. Germline assignment: CDR1 WNHNN and CDR2 SYGVQD (reference sequence). The CDR3 region has the DNA TGCGCCAGCAGTGCTTCATTAGCGGGGGGGCAGGACGGGGAGCTGTTTTTT. Translated, it gives CASSASLAGGQDGELFF.

The rearrangement links TRBV6-4 to TRBJ1-6; no firm D call. There are 13 residues in the CDR3. With 2 bases removed from V and 9 bases from J, the gap between germline ends came to 8 bases. The germline CDR1 and CDR2 sequences are MRHNA and SNTAGT. The CDR3 DNA reads TGTGCCAGCAGTGACCATGAGGGTTCACCCCTCCACTTT. Translation: CASSDHEGSPLHF.

V gene TRBV4-1 combines with J gene TRBJ2-7, with 14 nucleotides matching TRBD2. V lost 4 bases to trimming and J lost 2 bases; unmatched junction nucleotides: 10. The CDR3 consists of 18 residues. The V gene's germline CDR1 is MGHRA and CDR2 YSYEKL. The CDR3 here is CASSLAPGLAGVTYEQYF. The CDR3 DNA reads as TGCGCCAGCAGCCTTGCCCCGGGACTAGCGGGGGTGACCTACGAGCAGTACTTC.

The chain has TRBV5-1 and TRBJ1-4; TRBD1 matches 7 bases. The germline V gene encodes CDR1 SGHRS and CDR2 YFSETQ. The V gene end was trimmed by 4 bases and the J gene end by 5 bases; junction bases not matched to a gene: 8. The CDR3 runs 15 residues. The DNA for the CDR3 is TGCGCCAGCAGCGCAGGGACAGCCCAAAATGAAAAACTGTTTTTT. Encoded protein: CASSAGTAQNEKLFF.

The rearrangement links TRBV6-1 to TRBJ2-5; D is ambiguous. Gene TRBJ2-7 matches the end of the DNA better, so the J call may be wrong. The CDR3 consists of 13 residues. CDR1 is MNHNS and CDR2 is SASEGT in the germline V gene. This CDR3 is CASSEFSVYEQYF. As DNA, the CDR3 is TGTGCCAGCAGTGAATTCTCTGTATACGAGCAGTACTTC.

The chain has TRBV7-7 and TRBJ2-5, with D hard to call. The CDR3 consists of 13 residues. The ends were cut back, 2 bases at V and 1 base at J, with 5 bases in the middle. Germline CDR1 SSHAT, CDR2 FNYEAQ (reference sequence). Here the CDR3 reads CASSLTAQETQYF. CDR3 bases: TGTGCCAGCAGCTTAACAGCCCAAGAGACCCAGTACTTC.

This chain connects TRBV30 to TRBJ2-3, with 10 bases identical to TRBD2. The germline V gene encodes CDR1 GTSNPN and CDR2 SVGIG (reference sequence). The CDR3 sequence is 15 residues long. J lost 2 bases, V lost 1 base, and 3 bases had no gene match. The CDR3 is CAWSASGGNTDTQYF. The CDR3 DNA follows: TGTGCCTGGAGTGCTAGCGGGGGCAACACAGATACGCAGTATTTT.

The chain couples TRBV7-8 to TRBJ2-7, with 9 bases aligning to TRBD2. V trimming: 3 bases; J trimming: 2 bases; junction bases outside the gene matches: 11. The CDR3 has 17 amino acids. Germline CDR1 is SGHVS and CDR2 is FQNEAQ. The CDR3 nucleotides are TGTGCCAGCAGCTTCGGGACAGCAGGACTAGCGCCCTACGAGCAGTACTTC. Protein product: CASSFGTAGLAPYEQYF.

This clone has only a few counts. The chain uses TRBV30 and TRBJ1-6; 7 bases agree with TRBD1. CDR3 length: 12 residues. Germline V gene data show CDR1 as GTSNPN and CDR2 as SVGIG (reference sequence). V trimming: 5 bases; J trimming: 8 bases; junction bases outside the gene matches: 3. CDR3 residues: CAWRQGDSPLHF. The CDR3 DNA follows: TGTGCCTGGCGGCAGGGGGATTCACCCCTCCACTTT.

V is TRBV11-2 and J is TRBJ2-2; 10 nucleotides line up with TRBD2. Per the germline V gene, CDR1 is SGHAT and CDR2 is FQNNGV. The CDR3 loop spans 16 amino acids. Unmatched junction bases numbered 8, after V lost 4 bases and J lost 6 bases. In nucleotides, the CDR3 is TGTGCCAGCAGCTCCCTAGCGGGGGCGGAGGCCGGGGAGCTGTTTTTT. Its protein is CASSSLAGAEAGELFF.

This clone was counted only a few times. The CDR3 coding sequence is TGTGCCAGCAGCGTAAATGACAACCCGTACGAGCAGTACTTC. Translating it yields CASSVNDNPYEQYF. The chain employs TRBV9 and TRBJ2-7, with D unclear. CDR1 is SGDLS and CDR2 is YYNGEE in the germline V gene. This CDR3 region has 14 residues. V dropped 1 base and J dropped 4 bases, with 12 bases sitting between them.